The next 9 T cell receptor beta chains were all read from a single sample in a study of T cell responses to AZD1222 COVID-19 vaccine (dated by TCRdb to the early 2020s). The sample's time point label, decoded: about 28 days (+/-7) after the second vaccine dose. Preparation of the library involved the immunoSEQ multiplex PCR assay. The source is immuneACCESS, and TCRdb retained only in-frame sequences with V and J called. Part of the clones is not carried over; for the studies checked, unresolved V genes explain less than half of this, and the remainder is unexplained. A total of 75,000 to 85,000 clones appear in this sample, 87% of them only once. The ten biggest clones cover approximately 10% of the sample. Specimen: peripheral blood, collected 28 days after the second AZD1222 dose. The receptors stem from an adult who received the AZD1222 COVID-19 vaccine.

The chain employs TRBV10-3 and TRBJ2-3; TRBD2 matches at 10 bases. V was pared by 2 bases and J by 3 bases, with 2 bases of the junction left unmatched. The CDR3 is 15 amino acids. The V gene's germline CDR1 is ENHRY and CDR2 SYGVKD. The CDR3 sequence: CAISERSGGTDTQYF. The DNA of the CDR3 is TGTGCCATCAGTGAGCGTAGCGGGGGGACAGATACGCAGTATTTT.

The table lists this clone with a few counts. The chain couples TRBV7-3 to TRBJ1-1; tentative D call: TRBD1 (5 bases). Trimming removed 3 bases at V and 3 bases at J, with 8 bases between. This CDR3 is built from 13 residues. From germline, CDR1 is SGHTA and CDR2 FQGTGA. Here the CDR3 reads CASSLGEYTEAFF. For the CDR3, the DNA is TGTGCCAGCAGCTTGGGGGAATACACTGAAGCTTTCTTT.

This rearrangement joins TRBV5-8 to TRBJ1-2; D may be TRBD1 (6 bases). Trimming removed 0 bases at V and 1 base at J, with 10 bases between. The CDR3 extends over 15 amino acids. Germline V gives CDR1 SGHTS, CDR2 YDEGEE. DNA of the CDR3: TGTGCCAGCAGCTTGGTCCCGGACAGTAACTATGGCTACACCTTC. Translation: CASSLVPDSNYGYTF. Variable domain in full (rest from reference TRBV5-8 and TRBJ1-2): EAGVTQSPTHLIKTRGQQATLRCSPISGHTSVYWYQQALGLGLQFLLWYDEGEERNRGNFPPRFSGRQFPNYSSELNVNALELEDSALYLCASSLVPDSNYGYTFGSGTRLTVV.

CDR3 protein: CASSNLEGHEQYF. The CDR3 DNA follows: TGTGCCAGCAGTAACCTAGAGGGGCACGAGCAGTACTTC. V and J are TRBV12-3 or TRBV12-4 and TRBJ2-7, with D perhaps assigned TRBD1 or TRBD2 (5 bases each). The CDR3 extends over 13 amino acids. V was shortened by 5 bases and J by 5 bases, with 13 bases between the two germline ends.

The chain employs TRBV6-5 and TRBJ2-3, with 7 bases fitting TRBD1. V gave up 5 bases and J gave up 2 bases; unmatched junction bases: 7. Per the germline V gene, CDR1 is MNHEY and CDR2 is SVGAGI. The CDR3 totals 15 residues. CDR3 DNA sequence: TGTGCCAGCAGTCGGGGACAGCAAAACACAGATACGCAGTATTTT. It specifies CASSRGQQNTDTQYF.

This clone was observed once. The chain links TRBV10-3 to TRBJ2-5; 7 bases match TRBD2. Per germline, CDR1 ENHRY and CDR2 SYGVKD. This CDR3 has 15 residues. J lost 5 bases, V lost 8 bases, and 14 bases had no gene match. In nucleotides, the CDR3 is TGTGCCATCGCCTTAGGGACTACCGGGGTGGAGACCCAGTACTTC. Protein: CAIALGTTGVETQYF.

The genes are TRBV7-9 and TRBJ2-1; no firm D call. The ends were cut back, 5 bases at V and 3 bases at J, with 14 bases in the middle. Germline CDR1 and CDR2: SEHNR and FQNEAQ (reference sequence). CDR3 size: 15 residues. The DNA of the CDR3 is TGTGCCAGCAGCCGCCAGGCGACGAGCTACAATGAGCAGTTCTTC. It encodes CASSRQATSYNEQFF.

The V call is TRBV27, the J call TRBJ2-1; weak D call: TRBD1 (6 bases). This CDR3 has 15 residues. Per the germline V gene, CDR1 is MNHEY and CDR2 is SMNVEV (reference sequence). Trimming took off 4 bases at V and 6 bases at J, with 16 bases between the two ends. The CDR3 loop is CASSSPRQAFNEQFF. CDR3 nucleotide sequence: TGTGCCAGCAGTTCTCCGAGACAGGCCTTCAATGAGCAGTTCTTC.

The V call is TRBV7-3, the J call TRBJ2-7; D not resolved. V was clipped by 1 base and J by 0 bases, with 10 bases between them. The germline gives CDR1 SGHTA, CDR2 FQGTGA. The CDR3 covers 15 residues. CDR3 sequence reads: CASSLIGGGSYEQYF. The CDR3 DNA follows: TGTGCCAGCAGCTTAATCGGTGGCGGCTCCTACGAGCAGTACTTC.